This passage covers 12 T cell receptor beta chains from one sample sequenced in a study of T-cell memory formation after mild COVID-19. TCRdb processed the 5' RACE reads anew with MiXCR; each CDR3 protein has one entry. The table includes fewer than 400,000 distinct CDR3 sequences, 10% to 15% detected once. Sequencing was done on a sample of PBMCs or a T cell subset sorted from them (not recorded which). All receptors come from a man in his late teens or twenties who had mild COVID-19 (a few samples of this study predate the infection). Cell type and time point are not known.

There are many counts of this clonotype. The genes are TRBV5-4 and TRBJ2-3; no definite D call. CDR3 length: 15 residues. The germline gives CDR1 SGHNT, CDR2 YYREEE (reference sequence). Trimming removed 1 base at V and 2 bases at J, with 11 bases between. As DNA, the CDR3 is TGTGCCAGCAGCTTGACGCCGAGAACCACAGATACGCAGTATTTT. It encodes CASSLTPRTTDTQYF.

This clonotype came up a few times. The J gene is TRBJ2-1, the V gene TRBV9; D is unclear. V lost 0 bases and J 9 bases, leaving 10 bases between the germline ends. CDR3 length: 13 residues. The germline V gene has CDR1 SGDLS and CDR2 YYNGEE. In DNA form, the CDR3 reads TGTGCCAGCAGCGTAGTTCCATCAAGTGAGCAGTTCTTC. The encoded protein is CASSVVPSSEQFF.

The sample holds a few counts of this clonotype. The rearrangement joins TRBV28 to TRBJ1-2, with TRBD1 matching 8 bases. The germline V gene has CDR1 MDHEN and CDR2 SYDVKM. CDR3 length: 15 amino acids. J lost 3 bases, V lost 4 bases, and 7 bases had no gene match. CDR3 in amino acids: CASSSGQGGHYGYTF. In DNA form, the CDR3 reads TGTGCCAGCAGTTCCGGACAGGGAGGACACTATGGCTACACCTTC.

Many counts were recorded for this clonotype. The rearrangement uses TRBV4-3 and TRBJ1-2; weak D call: TRBD1 (6 bases). This CDR3 contains 16 residues. With 2 bases removed from V and 6 bases from J, the gap between germline ends came to 19 bases. CDR1 and CDR2 from the germline V gene are LGHNA and YSLEER. CDR3 DNA sequence: TGCGCCAGCAGCCAATCTTCTACAGGGACGTTAAATGGCTACACCTTC. Translation: CASSQSSTGTLNGYTF.

This clonotype was detected only a few times. The gene calls are TRBV13 and TRBJ2-5; possibly TRBD2 for D (6 bases). V was shortened by 4 bases and J by 5 bases, with 14 bases between the two germline ends. Per germline, CDR1 PRHDT and CDR2 FYEKMQ (reference sequence). The CDR3 covers 14 residues. The CDR3 DNA reads TGTGCCAGCAGCTCCCCGGGAGTCAAGGAGACCCAGTACTTC. It is translated as CASSSPGVKETQYF. Looking up the rest from reference TRBV13 and TRBJ2-5 gives the full variable domain: AAGVIQSPRHLIKEKRETATLKCYPIPRHDTVYWYQQGPGQDPQFLISFYEKMQSDKGSIPDRFSAQQFSDYHSELNMSSLELGDSALYFCASSSPGVKETQYFGPGTRLLVL.

The gene calls are TRBV18 and TRBJ1-5, with D maybe TRBD1 (5 bases). V gave up 6 bases and J gave up 5 bases, with 11 bases separating them. In germline, CDR1 is KGHSH, CDR2 LQKENI. The CDR3 spans 13 residues. The CDR3 sequence is CASSEGRDQPQHF. In nucleotides, the CDR3 is TGTGCCAGCTCCGAGGGGCGGGATCAGCCCCAGCATTTT.

This rearrangement joins TRBV27 to TRBJ2-3, with 9 bases aligning to TRBD2. CDR1 is MNHEY, CDR2 SMNVEV, per germline (reference sequence). The trim removed 4 bases at V and 4 bases at J, leaving 9 bases unmatched. The CDR3 consists of 16 residues. The CDR3 DNA follows: TGTGCCAGCAGTTCGACGGCTAGCGGGGAACCAGATACGCAGTATTTT. This sequence encodes CASSSTASGEPDTQYF.

This clonotype was observed a handful of times. V usage is TRBV5-4 and J usage is TRBJ2-1; TRBD1 matches 7 bases. Trimming at V came to 0 bases and at J to 3 bases, leaving 9 bases not matched to a gene. Germline CDR1 reads SGHNT; CDR2 reads YYREEE (reference sequence). This CDR3 comprises 17 residues. In nucleotides, the CDR3 is TGTGCCAGCAGCTTGGCCTTGACAGGGACCCTCTACAATGAGCAGTTCTTC. It yields the protein CASSLALTGTLYNEQFF.

The rearrangement links TRBV12-3 or TRBV12-4 to TRBJ1-1; no firm D call. V lost 5 bases to trimming and J lost 4 bases, with 14 bases between them. The CDR3 has 14 residues. The CDR3 spells CASSPYSRATEAFF. CDR3 bases: TGTGCCAGCAGTCCATATTCGAGGGCCACTGAAGCTTTCTTT.

The chain recombines TRBV19 with TRBJ2-1, with 11 bases identical to TRBD2. Per the germline V gene, CDR1 is LNHDA and CDR2 is SQIVND (reference sequence). Trimming at V came to 9 bases and at J to 12 bases, leaving 4 bases not matched to a gene. The length of the CDR3 is 11 residues. The CDR3 loop reads CASGGLAVQFF. The CDR3, as DNA: TGTGCCAGCGGGGGACTAGCGGTGCAGTTCTTC.

The table lists this clonotype with a few counts. The chain links TRBV4-3 to TRBJ2-3; TRBD2 matches at 10 bases. The germline gives CDR1 LGHNA, CDR2 YSLEER. The V gene end was trimmed by 5 bases and the J gene end by 5 bases; junction bases not matched to a gene: 7. The CDR3 is 15 amino acids. In DNA, the CDR3 is TGCGCCAGCAGCTCCAGCGGGGGGGCCGAAGATACGCAGTATTTT. Translation: CASSSSGGAEDTQYF.

In its sample, this clonotype was seen many times. This chain joins TRBV2 and TRBJ2-1; 7 bases are a match to TRBD1. The V and J ends lost 5 bases and 6 bases, in that order; junction bases with no gene match: 7. The germline CDR1 and CDR2 sequences are SNHLY and FYNNEI. CDR3 length: 14 amino acids. The CDR3 reads CASSPRTGSNEQFF. Written as DNA, the CDR3 is TGTGCCAGCAGTCCACGGACAGGCTCCAATGAGCAGTTCTTC.